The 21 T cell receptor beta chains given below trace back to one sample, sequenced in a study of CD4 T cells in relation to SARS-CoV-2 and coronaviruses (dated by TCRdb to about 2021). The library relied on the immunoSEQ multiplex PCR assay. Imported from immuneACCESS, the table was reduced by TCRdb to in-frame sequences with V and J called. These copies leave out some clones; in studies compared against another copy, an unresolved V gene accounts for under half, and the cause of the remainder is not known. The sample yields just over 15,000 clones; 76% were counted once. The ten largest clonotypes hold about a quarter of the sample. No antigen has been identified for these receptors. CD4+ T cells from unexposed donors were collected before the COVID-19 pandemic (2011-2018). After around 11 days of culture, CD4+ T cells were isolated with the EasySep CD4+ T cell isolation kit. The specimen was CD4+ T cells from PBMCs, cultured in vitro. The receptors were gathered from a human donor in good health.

The DNA for the CDR3 is TGTGCCAGCAGCTTATGGGACAGCTCCTACAATGAGCAGTTCTTC. It is translated as CASSLWDSSYNEQFF. The J gene is TRBJ2-1, the V gene TRBV11-2, with TRBD1 identical over 7 bases. The CDR3 loop spans 15 amino acids. Per the germline V gene, CDR1 is SGHAT and CDR2 is FQNNGV. Germline trimming cut 2 bases from V and 0 bases from J; bases unmatched to any gene: 1.

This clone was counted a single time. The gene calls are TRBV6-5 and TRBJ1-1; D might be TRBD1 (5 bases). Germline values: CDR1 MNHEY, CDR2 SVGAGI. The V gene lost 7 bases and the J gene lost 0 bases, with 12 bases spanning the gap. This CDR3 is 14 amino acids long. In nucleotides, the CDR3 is TGTGCCAGCACGACAGATCGCATGAACACTGAAGCTTTCTTT. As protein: CASTTDRMNTEAFF.

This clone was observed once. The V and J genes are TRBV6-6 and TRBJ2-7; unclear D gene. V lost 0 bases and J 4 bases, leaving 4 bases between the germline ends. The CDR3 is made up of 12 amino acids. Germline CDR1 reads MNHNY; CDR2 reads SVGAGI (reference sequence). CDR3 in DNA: TGTGCCAGCAGTTACTCGAAGTACGAGCAGTACTTC. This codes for CASSYSKYEQYF.

The DNA for the CDR3 is TGTGCCAGCAGTCCAACGCAAGGGTCCTACAATGAGCAGTTCTTC. Translating gives CASSPTQGSYNEQFF. This chain joins TRBV7-3 and TRBJ2-1; D call uncertain. Trimming cost V 6 bases and J 1 base, with 13 bases left between them. CDR3 length: 15 amino acids. Germline V gene data show CDR1 as SGHTA and CDR2 as FQGTGA.

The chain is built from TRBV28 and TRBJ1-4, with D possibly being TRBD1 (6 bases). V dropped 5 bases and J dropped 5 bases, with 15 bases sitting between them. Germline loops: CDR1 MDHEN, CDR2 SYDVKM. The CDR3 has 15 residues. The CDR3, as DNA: TGTGCCAGCAGTCTATCAGGGGATTGGAATGAAAAACTGTTTTTT. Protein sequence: CASSLSGDWNEKLFF.

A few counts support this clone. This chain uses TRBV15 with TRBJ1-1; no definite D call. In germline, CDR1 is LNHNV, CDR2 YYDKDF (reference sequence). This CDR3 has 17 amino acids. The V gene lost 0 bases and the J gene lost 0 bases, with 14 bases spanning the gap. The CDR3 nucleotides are TGTGCCACCAGCAGAGATAAGGGCAGCTCCTTGAACACTGAAGCTTTCTTT. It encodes CATSRDKGSSLNTEAFF.

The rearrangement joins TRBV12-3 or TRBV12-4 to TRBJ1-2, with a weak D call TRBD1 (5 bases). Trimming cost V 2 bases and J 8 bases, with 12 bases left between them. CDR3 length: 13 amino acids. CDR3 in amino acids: CASSLNSQGGYTF. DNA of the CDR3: TGTGCCAGCAGTTTAAACAGTCAGGGCGGCTACACCTTC.

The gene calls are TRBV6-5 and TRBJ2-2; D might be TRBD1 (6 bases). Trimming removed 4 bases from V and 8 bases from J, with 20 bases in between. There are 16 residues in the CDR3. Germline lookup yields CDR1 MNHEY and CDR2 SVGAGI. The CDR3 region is CASSFTGIGGWGELFF. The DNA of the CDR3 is TGTGCCAGCAGTTTCACAGGGATTGGGGGATGGGGGGAGCTGTTTTTT.

The DNA for the CDR3 is TGTGCCAGCAGCTTAGCGACAGGGTTAAAAGAGACCCAGTACTTC. Translation gives CASSLATGLKETQYF. This rearrangement joins TRBV11-2 to TRBJ2-5; 7 positions agree with TRBD1. V was pared by 1 base and J by 3 bases, with 5 bases of the junction left unmatched. The CDR3 is 15 amino acids. In germline, CDR1 is SGHAT, CDR2 FQNNGV.

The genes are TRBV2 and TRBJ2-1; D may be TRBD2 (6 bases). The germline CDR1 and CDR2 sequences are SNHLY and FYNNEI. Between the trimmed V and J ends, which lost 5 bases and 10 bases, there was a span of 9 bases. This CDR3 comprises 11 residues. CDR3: CASSYSGEQFF. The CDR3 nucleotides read TGTGCCAGCAGTTATAGCGGCGAGCAGTTCTTC.

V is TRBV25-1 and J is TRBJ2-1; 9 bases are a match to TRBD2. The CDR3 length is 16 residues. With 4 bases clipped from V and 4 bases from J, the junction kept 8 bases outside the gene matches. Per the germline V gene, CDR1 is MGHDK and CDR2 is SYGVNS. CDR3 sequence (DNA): TGTGCCAGCAGTGCCCTGGATAGCGGGAGTTACAATGAGCAGTTCTTC. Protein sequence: CASSALDSGSYNEQFF.

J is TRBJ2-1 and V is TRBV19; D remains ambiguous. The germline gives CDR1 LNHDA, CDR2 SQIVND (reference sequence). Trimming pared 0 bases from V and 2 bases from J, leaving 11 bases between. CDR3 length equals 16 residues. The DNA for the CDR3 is TGTGCCAGTAGTATAGATCTTGGGGATCCCTACAATGAGCAGTTCTTC. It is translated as CASSIDLGDPYNEQFF. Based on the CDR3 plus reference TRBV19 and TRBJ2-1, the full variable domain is DGGITQSPKYLFRKEGQNVTLSCEQNLNHDAMYWYRQDPGQGLRLIYYSQIVNDFQKGDIAEGYSVSREKKESFPLTVTSAQKNPTAFYLCASSIDLGDPYNEQFFGPGTRLTVL.

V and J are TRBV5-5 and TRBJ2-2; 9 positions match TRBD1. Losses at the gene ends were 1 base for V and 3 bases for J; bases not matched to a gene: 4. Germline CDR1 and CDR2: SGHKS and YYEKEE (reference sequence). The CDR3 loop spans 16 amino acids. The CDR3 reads CASSLITGGHTGELFF. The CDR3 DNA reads TGTGCCAGCAGCTTGATTACAGGGGGCCACACCGGGGAGCTGTTTTTT. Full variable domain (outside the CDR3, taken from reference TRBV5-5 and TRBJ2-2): DAGVTQSPTHLIKTRGQQVTLRCSPISGHKSVSWYQQVLGQGPQFIFQYYEKEERGRGNFPDRFSARQFPNYSSELNVNALLLGDSALYLCASSLITGGHTGELFFGEGSRLTVL.

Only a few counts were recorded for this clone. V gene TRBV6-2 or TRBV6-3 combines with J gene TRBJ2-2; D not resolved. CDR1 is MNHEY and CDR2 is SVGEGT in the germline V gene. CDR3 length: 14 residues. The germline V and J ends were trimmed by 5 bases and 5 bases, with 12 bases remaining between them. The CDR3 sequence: CASSLDGGTGELFF. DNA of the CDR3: TGTGCCAGCAGTCTAGACGGTGGGACCGGGGAGCTGTTTTTT.

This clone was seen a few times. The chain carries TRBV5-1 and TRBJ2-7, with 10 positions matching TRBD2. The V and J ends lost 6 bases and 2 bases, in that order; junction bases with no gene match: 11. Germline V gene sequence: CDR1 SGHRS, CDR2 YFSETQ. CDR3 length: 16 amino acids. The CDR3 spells CASTPGLAGGTYEQYF. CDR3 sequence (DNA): TGCGCCAGCACTCCGGGCTTAGCGGGAGGAACCTACGAGCAGTACTTC.

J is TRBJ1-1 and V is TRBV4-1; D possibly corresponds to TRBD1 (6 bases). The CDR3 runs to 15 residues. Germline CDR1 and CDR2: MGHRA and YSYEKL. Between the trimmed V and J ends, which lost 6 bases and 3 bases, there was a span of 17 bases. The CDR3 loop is CASRDTQGSYTEAFF. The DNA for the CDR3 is TGCGCCAGCAGGGATACACAGGGATCCTACACTGAAGCTTTCTTT.

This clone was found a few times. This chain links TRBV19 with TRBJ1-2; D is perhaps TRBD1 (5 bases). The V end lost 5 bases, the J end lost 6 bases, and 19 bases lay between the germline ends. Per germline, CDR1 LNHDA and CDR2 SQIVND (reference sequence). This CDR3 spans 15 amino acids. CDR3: CASSPGELLAHGYTF. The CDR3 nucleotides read TGTGCCAGTAGTCCGGGGGAGCTCCTGGCTCATGGCTACACCTTC. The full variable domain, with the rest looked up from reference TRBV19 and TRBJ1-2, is DGGITQSPKYLFRKEGQNVTLSCEQNLNHDAMYWYRQDPGQGLRLIYYSQIVNDFQKGDIAEGYSVSREKKESFPLTVTSAQKNPTAFYLCASSPGELLAHGYTFGSGTRLTVV.

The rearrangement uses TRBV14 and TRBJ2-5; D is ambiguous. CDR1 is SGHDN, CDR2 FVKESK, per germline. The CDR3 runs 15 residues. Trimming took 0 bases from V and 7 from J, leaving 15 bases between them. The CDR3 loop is CASSQDARRSGTQYF. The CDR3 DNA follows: TGTGCCAGCAGCCAAGATGCGAGGCGGTCGGGGACCCAGTACTTC. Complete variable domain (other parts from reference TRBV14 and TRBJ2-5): EAGVTQFPSHSVIEKGQTVTLRCDPISGHDNLYWYRRVMGKEIKFLLHFVKESKQDESGMPNNRFLAERTGGTYSTLKVQPAELEDSGVYFCASSQDARRSGTQYFGPGTRLLVL.

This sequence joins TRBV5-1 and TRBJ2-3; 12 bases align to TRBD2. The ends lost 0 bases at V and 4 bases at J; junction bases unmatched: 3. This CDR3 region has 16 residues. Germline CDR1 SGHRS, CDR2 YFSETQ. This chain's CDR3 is CASSLEASGRADTQYF. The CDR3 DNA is TGCGCCAGCAGCTTGGAGGCTAGCGGGAGGGCAGATACGCAGTATTTT.

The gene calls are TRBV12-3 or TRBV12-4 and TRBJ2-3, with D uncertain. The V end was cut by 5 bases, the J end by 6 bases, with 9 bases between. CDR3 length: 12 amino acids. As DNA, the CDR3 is TGTGCCAGCAGTCGGATCGTGGATACGCAGTATTTT. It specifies CASSRIVDTQYF.

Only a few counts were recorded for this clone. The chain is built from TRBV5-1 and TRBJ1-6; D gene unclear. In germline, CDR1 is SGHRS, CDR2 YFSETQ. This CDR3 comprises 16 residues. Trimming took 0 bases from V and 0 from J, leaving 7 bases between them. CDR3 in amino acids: CASSLARSSYNSPLHF. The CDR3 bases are TGCGCCAGCAGCTTGGCGAGAAGCTCCTATAATTCACCCCTCCACTTT.